This T cell receptor beta chain is drawn from a study of T cells in localized non-small cell lung cancer. The study's findings and limits: Of the top 100 tumor clones, median roughly 60 were in adjacent lung, 25 to 30 among its top 100. The study found T cell clonality highest in uninvolved adjacent lung, above tumor.

Produced via immunoSEQ multiplex PCR; TCRdb's table is partial and in-frame only. This table has fewer than 30,000 clones, about 92% appearing once. Remarks on this clone: The target antigen is unknown.

Unmatched junction bases numbered 3, after V lost 2 bases and J lost 4 bases. In germline, CDR1 is WSHSY, CDR2 SAAADI. The CDR3 is 14 residues long. V and J are TRBV10-2 and TRBJ1-2; 8 bases are a match to TRBD1. The sequence was collected from a woman aged 40 to 75 with stage I lung adenocarcinoma. The sample was peripheral blood, taken before any cancer treatment. The CDR3 DNA is TGCGCCAGCAGTGAGGACAGGGGAGGCTATGGCTACACCTTC. Translated, it gives CASSEDRGGYGYTF.